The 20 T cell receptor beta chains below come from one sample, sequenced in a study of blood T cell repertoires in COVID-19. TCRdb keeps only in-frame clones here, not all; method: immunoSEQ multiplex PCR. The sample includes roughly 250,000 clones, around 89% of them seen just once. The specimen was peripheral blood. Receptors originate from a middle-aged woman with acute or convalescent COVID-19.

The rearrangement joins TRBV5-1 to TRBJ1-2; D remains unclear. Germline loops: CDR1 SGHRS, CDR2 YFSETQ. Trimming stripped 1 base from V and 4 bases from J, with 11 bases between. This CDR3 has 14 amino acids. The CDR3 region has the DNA TGCGCCAGCAGCTTGTCCGGAGGATTCTATGGCTACACCTTC. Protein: CASSLSGGFYGYTF.

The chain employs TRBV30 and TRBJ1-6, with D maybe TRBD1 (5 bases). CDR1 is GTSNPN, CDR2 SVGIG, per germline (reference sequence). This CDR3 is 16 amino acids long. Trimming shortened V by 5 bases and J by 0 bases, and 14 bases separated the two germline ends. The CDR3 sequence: CAWQGGVGSYNSPLHF. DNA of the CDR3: TGTGCCTGGCAAGGAGGGGTTGGCTCCTATAATTCACCCCTCCACTTT.

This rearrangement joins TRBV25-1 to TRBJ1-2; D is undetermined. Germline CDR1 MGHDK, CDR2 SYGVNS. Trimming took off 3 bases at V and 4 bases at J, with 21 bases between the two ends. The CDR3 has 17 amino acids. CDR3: CASSDSGLDRTIYGYTF. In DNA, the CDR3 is TGTGCCAGCAGTGACTCAGGACTAGACCGTACAATCTATGGCTACACCTTC.

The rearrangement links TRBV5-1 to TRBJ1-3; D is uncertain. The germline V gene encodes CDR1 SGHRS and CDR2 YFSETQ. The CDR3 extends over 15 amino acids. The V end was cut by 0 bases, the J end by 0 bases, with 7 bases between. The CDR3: CASSLVADSGNTIYF. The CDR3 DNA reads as TGCGCCAGCAGCTTGGTCGCAGACTCTGGAAACACCATATATTTT.

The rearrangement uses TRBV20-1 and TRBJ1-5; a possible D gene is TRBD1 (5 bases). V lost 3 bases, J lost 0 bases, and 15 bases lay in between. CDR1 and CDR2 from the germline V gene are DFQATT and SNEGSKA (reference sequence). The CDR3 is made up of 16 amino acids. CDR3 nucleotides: TGCAGTGCTAGTGCCCTCCGGGGGGTTAGCAATCAGCCCCAGCATTTT. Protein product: CSASALRGVSNQPQHF.

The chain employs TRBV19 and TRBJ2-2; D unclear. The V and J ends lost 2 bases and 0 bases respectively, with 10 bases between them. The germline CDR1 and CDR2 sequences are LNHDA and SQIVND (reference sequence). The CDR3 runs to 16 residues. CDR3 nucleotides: TGTGCCAGTAGTATAACAGTCAGGACGAACACCGGGGAGCTGTTTTTT. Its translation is CASSITVRTNTGELFF.

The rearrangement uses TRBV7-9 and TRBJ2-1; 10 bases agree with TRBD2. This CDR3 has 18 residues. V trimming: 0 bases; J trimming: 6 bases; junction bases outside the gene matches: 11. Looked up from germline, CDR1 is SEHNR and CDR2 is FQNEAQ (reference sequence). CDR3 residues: CASSLARSQRGGLNEQFF. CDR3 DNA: TGTGCCAGCAGCTTAGCGCGGAGCCAGCGGGGGGGCCTCAATGAGCAGTTCTTC. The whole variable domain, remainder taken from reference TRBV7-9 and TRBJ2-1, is DTGVSQNPRHKITKRGQNVTFRCDPISEHNRLYWYRQTLGQGPEFLTYFQNEAQLEKSRLLSDRFSAERPKGSFSTLEIQRTEQGDSAMYLCASSLARSQRGGLNEQFFGPGTRLTVL.

Written as DNA, the CDR3 is TGTGCCAGCTCACCATCAGGGGGAATGACTGAGCAGTTCTTC. As protein: CASSPSGGMTEQFF. The gene calls are TRBV18 and TRBJ2-1; 7 bases are a match to TRBD1. CDR3 length equals 14 residues. The ends lost 2 bases at V and 9 bases at J; junction bases unmatched: 7. From germline, CDR1 is KGHSH and CDR2 LQKENI.

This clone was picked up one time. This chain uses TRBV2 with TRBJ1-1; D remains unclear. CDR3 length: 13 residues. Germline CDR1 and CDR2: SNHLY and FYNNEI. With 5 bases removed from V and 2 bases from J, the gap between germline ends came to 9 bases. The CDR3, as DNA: TGTGCCAGCAGTCGCCAGTCTAACACTGAAGCTTTCTTT. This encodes CASSRQSNTEAFF.

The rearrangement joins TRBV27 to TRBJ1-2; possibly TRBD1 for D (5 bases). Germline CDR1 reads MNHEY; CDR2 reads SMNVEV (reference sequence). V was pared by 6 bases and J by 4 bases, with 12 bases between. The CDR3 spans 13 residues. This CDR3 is CASRAPGFYGYTF. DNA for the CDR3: TGTGCCAGCAGGGCCCCAGGGTTCTATGGCTACACCTTC.

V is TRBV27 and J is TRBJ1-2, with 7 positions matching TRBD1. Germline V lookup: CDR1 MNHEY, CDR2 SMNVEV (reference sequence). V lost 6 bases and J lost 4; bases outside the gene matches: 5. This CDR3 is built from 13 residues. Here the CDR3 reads CASSLGQFYGYTF. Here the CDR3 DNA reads TGTGCCAGCAGCCTGGGACAGTTCTATGGCTACACCTTC.

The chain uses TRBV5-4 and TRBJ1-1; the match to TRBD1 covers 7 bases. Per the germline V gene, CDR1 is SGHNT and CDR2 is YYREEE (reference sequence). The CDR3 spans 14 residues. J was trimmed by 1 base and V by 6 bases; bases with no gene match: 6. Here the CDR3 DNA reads TGTGCCAGCACGCGCAGGGGGACGAACACTGAAGCTTTCTTT. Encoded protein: CASTRRGTNTEAFF.

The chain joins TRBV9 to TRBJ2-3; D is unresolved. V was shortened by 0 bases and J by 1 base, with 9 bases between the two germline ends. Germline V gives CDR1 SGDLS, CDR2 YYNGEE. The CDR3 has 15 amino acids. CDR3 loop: CASSVAGHGTDTQYF. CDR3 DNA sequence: TGTGCCAGCAGCGTAGCTGGGCACGGCACAGATACGCAGTATTTT.

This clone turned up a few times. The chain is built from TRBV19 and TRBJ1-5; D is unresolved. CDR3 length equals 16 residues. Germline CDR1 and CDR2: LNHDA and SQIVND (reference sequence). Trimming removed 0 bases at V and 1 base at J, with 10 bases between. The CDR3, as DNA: TGTGCCAGTAGTATAGAGCCCTCGAGAAGCAATCAGCCCCAGCATTTT. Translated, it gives CASSIEPSRSNQPQHF.

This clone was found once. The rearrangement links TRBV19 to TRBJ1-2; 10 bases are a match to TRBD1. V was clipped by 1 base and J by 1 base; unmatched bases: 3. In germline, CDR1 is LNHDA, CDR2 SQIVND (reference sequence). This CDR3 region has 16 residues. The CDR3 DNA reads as TGTGCCAGTAGTATAGTCGGGACAGGGGATAACTATGGCTACACCTTC. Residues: CASSIVGTGDNYGYTF.

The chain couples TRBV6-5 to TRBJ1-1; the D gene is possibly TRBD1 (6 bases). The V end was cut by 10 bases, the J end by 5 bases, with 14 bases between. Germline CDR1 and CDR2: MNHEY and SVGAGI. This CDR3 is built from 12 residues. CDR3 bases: TGTGCCACCTCGACAGGCCGGACTGAAGCTTTCTTT. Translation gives CATSTGRTEAFF.

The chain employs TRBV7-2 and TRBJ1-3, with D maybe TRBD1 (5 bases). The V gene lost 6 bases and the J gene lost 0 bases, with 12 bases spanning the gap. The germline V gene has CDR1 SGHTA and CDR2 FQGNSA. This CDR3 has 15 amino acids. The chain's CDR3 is CASSLTVLSGNTIYF. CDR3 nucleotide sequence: TGTGCCAGCAGTCTGACAGTGCTCTCTGGAAACACCATATATTTT.

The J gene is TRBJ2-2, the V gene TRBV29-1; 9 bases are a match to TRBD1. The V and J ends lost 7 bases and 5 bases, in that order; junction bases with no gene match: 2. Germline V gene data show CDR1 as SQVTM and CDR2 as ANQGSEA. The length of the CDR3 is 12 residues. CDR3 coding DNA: TGCAGCGGACAGGGGGGAACCGGGGAGCTGTTTTTT. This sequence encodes CSGQGGTGELFF.

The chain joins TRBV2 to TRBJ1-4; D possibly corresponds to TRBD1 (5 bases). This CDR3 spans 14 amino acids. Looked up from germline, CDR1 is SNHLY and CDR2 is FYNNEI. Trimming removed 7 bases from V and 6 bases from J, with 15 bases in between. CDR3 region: CASIQGWEDEKLFF. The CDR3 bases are TGTGCCAGCATCCAGGGCTGGGAAGATGAAAAACTGTTTTTT.

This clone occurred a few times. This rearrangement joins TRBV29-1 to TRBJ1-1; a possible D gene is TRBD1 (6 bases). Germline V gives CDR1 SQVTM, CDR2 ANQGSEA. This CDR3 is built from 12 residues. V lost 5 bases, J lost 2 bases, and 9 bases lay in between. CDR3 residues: CSVQGINTEAFF. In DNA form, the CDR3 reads TGCAGCGTTCAGGGGATAAACACTGAAGCTTTCTTT.